These T cell receptor beta chains were read from a single sample in a study of blood T cell repertoires in COVID-19. Sequencing used immunoSEQ multiplex PCR; TCRdb keeps in-frame clones, though not all of them. This sample has roughly 150,000 clones; 85% to 90% occur once, and the top ten carry 11%. Sequenced: peripheral blood. Receptor source: an elderly woman with acute or convalescent COVID-19. The CDR3 runs from the conserved cysteine through the conserved F or W. Each record gives: D gene, J gene, clone size, V gene, CDR3 DNA, CDR3 protein. The D gene is left open where the match is weak. Not all rows give a size; the values are once, few, many and, for expanded clones, a class.

D gene: NA; J gene: TRBJ1-6; clone size: NA; V gene: TRBV7-2; CDR3 DNA: TGTGCCAGCAACCGCCGGACTGACAATTCACCCCTCCACTTT; CDR3 protein: CASNRRTDNSPLHF
D gene: TRBD1; J gene: TRBJ1-1; clone size: NA; V gene: TRBV5-1; CDR3 DNA: TGCGCCAGCAGCTTGGACGACAGGGGTGACACTGAAGCTTTCTTT; CDR3 protein: CASSLDDRGDTEAFF
D gene: TRBD1; J gene: TRBJ2-5; clone size: NA; V gene: TRBV29-1; CDR3 DNA: TGCAGCGTTGGATTGGGTAACAGGGGTCGGGAGACCCAGTACTTC; CDR3 protein: CSVGLGNRGRETQYF
D gene: TRBD1; J gene: TRBJ1-5; clone size: NA; V gene: TRBV7-2; CDR3 DNA: TGTGCCAGCAGCCCCGGTCCCGGGACAGGGGGGTCCCAGCATTTT; CDR3 protein: CASSPGPGTGGSQHF
D gene: TRBD1; J gene: TRBJ2-7; clone size: NA; V gene: TRBV6-2/TRBV6-3; CDR3 DNA: TGTGCCAGCAGTTACGACAGGGGTCGTCGGGAGCAGTACTTC; CDR3 protein: CASSYDRGRREQYF
D gene: NA; J gene: TRBJ2-2; clone size: once; V gene: TRBV18; CDR3 DNA: TGTGCCAGCTCACCCAGCGCAACCGGGGAGCTGTTTTTT; CDR3 protein: CASSPSATGELFF
D gene: NA; J gene: TRBJ1-5; clone size: NA; V gene: TRBV2; CDR3 DNA: TGTGCCAGCACCCGGGGGGCTTCGTTAGGGAAGGTAGGAAATCAGCCCCAGCATTTT; CDR3 protein: CASTRGASLGKVGNQPQHF
D gene: NA; J gene: TRBJ1-2; clone size: NA; V gene: TRBV27; CDR3 DNA: TGTGCCAGCAGTTCGGGGGGACCGGGATCCTATGGCTACACCTTC; CDR3 protein: CASSSGGPGSYGYTF
D gene: TRBD1; J gene: TRBJ1-5; clone size: NA; V gene: TRBV19; CDR3 DNA: TGTGCCAGTAGGACCGGGACAGGGGGATTGGGCAATCAGCCCCAGCATTTT; CDR3 protein: CASRTGTGGLGNQPQHF
D gene: NA; J gene: TRBJ1-2; clone size: NA; V gene: TRBV2; CDR3 DNA: TGTGCCAGCAGTGAAATGGGCTATCAGATCACCTTC; CDR3 protein: CASSEMGYQITF
D gene: TRBD1; J gene: TRBJ2-6; clone size: NA; V gene: TRBV18; CDR3 DNA: TGTGCCAGCTCACCCGACAGGGGCTCTGGGGCCAACGTCCTGACTTTC; CDR3 protein: CASSPDRGSGANVLTF
D gene: NA; J gene: TRBJ1-2; clone size: NA; V gene: TRBV7-2; CDR3 DNA: TGTGCCAGCAGCTTATCGACAGGAGGAGATGGCTACACCTTC; CDR3 protein: CASSLSTGGDGYTF
D gene: TRBD1; J gene: TRBJ1-1; clone size: once; V gene: TRBV2; CDR3 DNA: TGTGCCAGCAGTGAAAGGGGACAGGGAGCTGAAGCTTTCTTT; CDR3 protein: CASSERGQGAEAFF
D gene: NA; J gene: TRBJ2-7; clone size: NA; V gene: TRBV7-9; CDR3 DNA: TGTGCCAGCAGCCCGAGGCTCGACTTTTTTGCCTACGAGCAGTACTTC; CDR3 protein: CASSPRLDFFAYEQYF
D gene: TRBD1; J gene: TRBJ1-5; clone size: NA; V gene: TRBV18; CDR3 DNA: TGTGCCAGCTCACAGGGGGCCGATCAGCCCCAGCATTTT; CDR3 protein: CASSQGADQPQHF
D gene: NA; J gene: TRBJ2-1; clone size: NA; V gene: TRBV3-1/TRBV3-2; CDR3 DNA: TGTGCCAGCAGCCGGGACAATCTTGAGCAGTTCTTC; CDR3 protein: CASSRDNLEQFF
D gene: NA; J gene: TRBJ2-3; clone size: NA; V gene: TRBV10-1; CDR3 DNA: TGCGCCAGCAGTTCACAGGGAAGGGCGCAGTATTTT; CDR3 protein: CASSSQGRAQYF
D gene: NA; J gene: TRBJ1-5; clone size: NA; V gene: TRBV5-6; CDR3 DNA: TGTGCCAGCAGCTTCCGTGGCACACGGGGCAATCAGCCCCAGCATTTT; CDR3 protein: CASSFRGTRGNQPQHF
D gene: TRBD2; J gene: TRBJ2-5; clone size: NA; V gene: TRBV5-4; CDR3 DNA: TGTGCCAGCAGCTTCTCTAGCGGGGAAAACCAAGAGACCCAGTACTTC; CDR3 protein: CASSFSSGENQETQYF
D gene: NA; J gene: TRBJ1-2; clone size: NA; V gene: TRBV5-1; CDR3 DNA: TGCGCCAGCAGCTTCAACAGGGAAACCTATGGCTACACCTTC; CDR3 protein: CASSFNRETYGYTF
D gene: NA; J gene: TRBJ1-4; clone size: NA; V gene: TRBV3-1/TRBV3-2; CDR3 DNA: TGTGCCAGCAGCCAGCGAGCGGGCGGGGAGGAAAAACTGTTTTTT; CDR3 protein: CASSQRAGGEEKLFF
D gene: NA; J gene: TRBJ2-7; clone size: NA; V gene: TRBV7-9; CDR3 DNA: TGTGCCAGCACCGAGGCGGACGAGCAGTACTTC; CDR3 protein: CASTEADEQYF
D gene: NA; J gene: TRBJ1-1; clone size: NA; V gene: TRBV6-5; CDR3 DNA: TGTGCCAGCAGACGTCAGGTTGGGAACACTGAAGCTTTCTTT; CDR3 protein: CASRRQVGNTEAFF
D gene: NA; J gene: TRBJ1-1; clone size: NA; V gene: TRBV18; CDR3 DNA: TGTGCCAGCTCACCAAGAGAGAACACTGAAGCTTTCTTT; CDR3 protein: CASSPRENTEAFF
D gene: NA; J gene: TRBJ1-2; clone size: NA; V gene: TRBV10-3; CDR3 DNA: TGTGCCATCAGTGAGTCGAGGGCAGGTTTACCTAACTATGGCTACACCTTC; CDR3 protein: CAISESRAGLPNYGYTF
D gene: TRBD1; J gene: TRBJ2-7; clone size: NA; V gene: TRBV6-5; CDR3 DNA: TGTGCCAGCAGAAGGGGACAGGCGTCCTACGAGCAGTACTTC; CDR3 protein: CASRRGQASYEQYF
D gene: NA; J gene: TRBJ1-1; clone size: NA; V gene: TRBV19; CDR3 DNA: TGTGCCAGTATCCGGGGAGCGGAAGCTTTCTTT; CDR3 protein: CASIRGAEAFF
D gene: TRBD1; J gene: TRBJ2-7; clone size: few; V gene: TRBV7-6; CDR3 DNA: TGTGCCAGCAGCCAGGGACAGGGGAGAATGTACGAGCAGTACTTC; CDR3 protein: CASSQGQGRMYEQYF
D gene: TRBD2; J gene: TRBJ2-2; clone size: NA; V gene: TRBV5-1; CDR3 DNA: TGCGCCAGCAGCCCGCCCGGGACTAGAAGCACCGGGGAGCTGTTTTTT; CDR3 protein: CASSPPGTRSTGELFF
D gene: NA; J gene: TRBJ1-1; clone size: NA; V gene: TRBV12-1; CDR3 DNA: TGTGCCAGCAGCTTTGCCGACAGGGGGCGCGCGATCGCCCGTATGTCGAACACTGAAGCTTTCTTT; CDR3 protein: CASSFADRGRAIARMSNTEAFF
D gene: TRBD1; J gene: TRBJ1-1; clone size: NA; V gene: TRBV2; CDR3 DNA: TGTGCCAGCAGTCGACAGGGGATGAACACTGAAGCTTTCTTT; CDR3 protein: CASSRQGMNTEAFF
D gene: NA; J gene: TRBJ2-7; clone size: once; V gene: TRBV6-5; CDR3 DNA: TGTGCCAGCATTGGGCAGGGAACCTACGAGCAGTACTTC; CDR3 protein: CASIGQGTYEQYF
D gene: NA; J gene: TRBJ1-6; clone size: NA; V gene: TRBV27; CDR3 DNA: TGTGCCAGCAGTTTAGAACGGTTCAATTCACCCCTCCACTTT; CDR3 protein: CASSLERFNSPLHF
D gene: NA; J gene: TRBJ2-3; clone size: NA; V gene: TRBV7-9; CDR3 DNA: TGTGCCAGCAGCTTATATTGGGCTCGGGGGATAACAGATACGCAGTATTTT; CDR3 protein: CASSLYWARGITDTQYF
D gene: NA; J gene: TRBJ1-2; clone size: NA; V gene: TRBV5-1; CDR3 DNA: TGCGCCAGCAGCTTCGAAGGCGGCGGCTACACCTTC; CDR3 protein: CASSFEGGGYTF
D gene: TRBD1; J gene: TRBJ1-3; clone size: few; V gene: TRBV3-1/TRBV3-2; CDR3 DNA: TGTGCCAGCAGGCAACAGGGGGCCTCCGGAAACACCATATATTTT; CDR3 protein: CASRQQGASGNTIYF
D gene: TRBD1; J gene: TRBJ1-1; clone size: once; V gene: TRBV5-5; CDR3 DNA: TGTGCCAGCAGAACCCTCGGGACAGGGGGCACTGAAGCTTTCTTT; CDR3 protein: CASRTLGTGGTEAFF
D gene: NA; J gene: TRBJ2-3; clone size: NA; V gene: TRBV5-1; CDR3 DNA: TGCGCCAGCGACCTACAGGGCGGGTCAGTAGATACGCAGTATTTT; CDR3 protein: CASDLQGGSVDTQYF
D gene: NA; J gene: TRBJ1-2; clone size: NA; V gene: TRBV29-1; CDR3 DNA: TGCAGCGTTGCGCCGGGGTCCTCGGGTGACTATGGCTACACCTTC; CDR3 protein: CSVAPGSSGDYGYTF
D gene: NA; J gene: TRBJ1-3; clone size: NA; V gene: TRBV6-2/TRBV6-3; CDR3 DNA: TGTGCCAGCAGTTCAGGGATTAACACCATATATTTT; CDR3 protein: CASSSGINTIYF
D gene: NA; J gene: TRBJ2-1; clone size: NA; V gene: TRBV25-1; CDR3 DNA: TGTGCCAGCAGTGATTCTTTTGGGGGGGGCGCAACCAATGAGCAGTTCTTC; CDR3 protein: CASSDSFGGGATNEQFF
D gene: TRBD1; J gene: TRBJ1-3; clone size: NA; V gene: TRBV3-1/TRBV3-2; CDR3 DNA: TGTGCCAGCAGCGTACAGGGGGCGCATACGGGAAACACCATATATTTT; CDR3 protein: CASSVQGAHTGNTIYF
D gene: NA; J gene: TRBJ1-3; clone size: NA; V gene: TRBV3-1/TRBV3-2; CDR3 DNA: TGTGCCAGCAGCCAATCCTCCACAGGGAGGGCGGCCATATATTTT; CDR3 protein: CASSQSSTGRAAIYF
D gene: NA; J gene: TRBJ1-5; clone size: NA; V gene: TRBV2; CDR3 DNA: TGTGCCAGCAGGGACAGCCTCAATCAGCCCCAGCATTTT; CDR3 protein: CASRDSLNQPQHF
D gene: TRBD1; J gene: TRBJ2-2; clone size: NA; V gene: TRBV29-1; CDR3 DNA: TGCAGCGCCCGACCGGGACAGGGGCCCGGCGTCAACACCGGGGAGCTGTTTTTT; CDR3 protein: CSARPGQGPGVNTGELFF
D gene: TRBD1; J gene: TRBJ2-7; clone size: once; V gene: TRBV30; CDR3 DNA: TGTGCCTGGAGTGTACAGGGGAGAGGACGGCAGTACTTC; CDR3 protein: CAWSVQGRGRQYF
D gene: TRBD1; J gene: TRBJ1-2; clone size: NA; V gene: TRBV5-4; CDR3 DNA: TGTGCCAGCAGCTTGAGACAGGGGGCGTCGGGCTATGGCTACACCTTC; CDR3 protein: CASSLRQGASGYGYTF
D gene: NA; J gene: TRBJ1-5; clone size: NA; V gene: TRBV2; CDR3 DNA: TGTGCCAGCAGACAGGGAAGATCAGATCAGCCCCAGCATTTT; CDR3 protein: CASRQGRSDQPQHF
D gene: NA; J gene: TRBJ1-1; clone size: NA; V gene: TRBV10-2; CDR3 DNA: TGCGCCAGCAGTGAGTCAGGGGCGAACACTGAAGCTTTCTTT; CDR3 protein: CASSESGANTEAFF
D gene: NA; J gene: TRBJ1-4; clone size: NA; V gene: TRBV7-8; CDR3 DNA: TGTGCCAGTGGTCCCCGGGGGATTTCTAATGAAAAACTGTTTTTT; CDR3 protein: CASGPRGISNEKLFF
D gene: NA; J gene: TRBJ2-1; clone size: NA; V gene: TRBV9; CDR3 DNA: TGTGCCAGCAGCGTTAAAATTGCGGCCTTCAGCTCCTACAATGAGCAGTTCTTC; CDR3 protein: CASSVKIAAFSSYNEQFF
D gene: TRBD1; J gene: TRBJ2-5; clone size: NA; V gene: TRBV10-3; CDR3 DNA: TGTGCCATCAGTGAACAGGGGGAAGAGACCCAGTACTTC; CDR3 protein: CAISEQGEETQYF
D gene: TRBD2; J gene: TRBJ2-5; clone size: NA; V gene: TRBV3-1/TRBV3-2; CDR3 DNA: TGTGCCAGCAGCCCCATGACTAGCGAAGAGACCCAGTACTTC; CDR3 protein: CASSPMTSEETQYF
D gene: TRBD1; J gene: TRBJ2-1; clone size: once; V gene: TRBV5-1; CDR3 DNA: TGCGCCAGCAGTTTGGACAGGCTCGACTACAATGAGCAGTTCTTC; CDR3 protein: CASSLDRLDYNEQFF